This TCR beta chain comes out of a study of memory CD4+ T cells and cytomegalovirus serostatus. Single viable CD3+CD4+CD8-CD45RO+ cells were sorted as the memory CD4+ T cells. TCRdb keeps only in-frame clones here, not all; method: immunoSEQ multiplex PCR. The sample lists about 53,000 clones, approximately 78% occurring once. This CDR3 is 15 amino acids long. The germline V gene encodes CDR1 SEHNR and CDR2 FQNEAQ (reference sequence). The J segment lost 9 bases and the V segment lost 4 bases, leaving 8 bases of the junction unmatched. The chain couples TRBV7-9 to TRBJ1-6; 8 bases agree with TRBD1. This clonotype originated in an adult in good health and CMV-seronegative. Sequences were obtained from memory CD4+ T cells from blood. The CDR3 region is CASSSERTGISPLHF. The CDR3 coding sequence is TGTGCCAGCAGCTCAGAACGGACAGGGATTTCACCCCTCCACTTT.